This T cell receptor (beta chain) was captured by sequencing in a study of blood T cell repertoires in COVID-19. Germline V lookup: CDR1 MDHEN, CDR2 SYDVKM. There are 14 residues in the CDR3. The V and J ends lost 2 bases and 5 bases respectively, with 12 bases between them. Clones were read by immunoSEQ multiplex PCR, and TCRdb kept only the in-frame ones, dropping some. The data hold 97,000 or so clones, with around 80% observed a single time. The sample was peripheral blood. The rearrangement links TRBV28 to TRBJ1-2, with D possibly being TRBD1 (6 bases). The origin of this receptor is a man older than 75 with acute or convalescent COVID-19. The CDR3 region has the DNA TGTGCCAGCAGTTTAAACAGGGCGGTTTATGGCTACACCTTC. The encoded protein is CASSLNRAVYGYTF.